Each of the 32 T cell receptor beta chains below was sequenced from the same sample in a study of shared clonotypes between healthy human individuals. Clones were sequenced by immunoSEQ multiplex PCR, and TCRdb holds only the in-frame ones, with some missing. The sample carries more than 400,000 clones, 90% to 96% recorded once. What was sequenced was naive CD4+ T cells sorted from blood. Subset: CD45RA+ positively selected. These receptors came from a woman under 40 in good health.

The chain carries TRBV7-6 and TRBJ1-6; no firm D call. The germline V gene encodes CDR1 SGHVS and CDR2 FNYEAQ. CDR3 length: 14 residues. With 2 bases removed from V and 7 bases from J, the gap between germline ends came to 9 bases. The CDR3 spells CASSLHPTNSPLHF. DNA of the CDR3: TGTGCCAGCAGCTTACATCCAACAAATTCACCCCTCCACTTT.

The V gene is TRBV30, the J gene TRBJ2-5; the D is unclear. Gene TRBJ2-7 matches the end of the DNA better, so the J call may be wrong. This CDR3 contains 11 residues. Germline V lookup: CDR1 GTSNPN, CDR2 SVGIG (reference sequence). CDR3 residues: CAWRSSYEQYF. The DNA of the CDR3 is TGTGCCTGGAGGTCCTCCTACGAGCAGTACTTC.

This clone occurred a few times. Additional DNA sequences in this sample encode the identical CDR3. This chain links TRBV28 with TRBJ1-5; 7 bases agree with TRBD1. V lost 5 bases and J lost 5; bases outside the gene matches: 3. Germline V gene sequence: CDR1 MDHEN, CDR2 SYDVKM. This CDR3 is 13 amino acids long. The CDR3 reads CASSLGGDQPQHF. DNA for the CDR3: TGTGCCAGCAGTCTAGGGGGCGATCAGCCCCAGCATTTT.

The chain uses TRBV28 and TRBJ2-1; D might be TRBD1 or TRBD2, each matching 6 bases. The V gene's germline CDR1 is MDHEN and CDR2 SYDVKM. CDR3 length equals 16 residues. The V gene lost 3 bases and the J gene lost 5 bases, with 17 bases spanning the gap. CDR3 residues: CASSLGAGSWHNEQFF. The DNA for the CDR3 is TGTGCCAGCAGTTTGGGGGCCGGGAGCTGGCACAATGAGCAGTTCTTC. The full variable domain, with the rest looked up from reference TRBV28 and TRBJ2-1, is DVKVTQSSRYLVKRTGEKVFLECVQDMDHENMFWYRQDPGLGLRLIYFSYDVKMKEKGDIPEGYSVSREKKERFSLILESASTNQTSMYLCASSLGAGSWHNEQFFGPGTRLTVL.

CDR3 protein: CASSLGTSASSDTQYF. In nucleotides, the CDR3 is TGCGCCAGCAGCTTGGGAACTAGCGCTAGTTCAGATACGCAGTATTTT. The rearrangement joins TRBV5-1 to TRBJ2-3; 7 nucleotides match TRBD2. V shed 0 bases and J 4 bases; nucleotides not matched to a gene: 8. CDR3 length: 16 amino acids. Germline V gene lookup returns CDR1 SGHRS and CDR2 YFSETQ. Drawing the rest from reference TRBV5-1 and TRBJ2-3, the complete variable domain is KAGVTQTPRYLIKTRGQQVTLSCSPISGHRSVSWYQQTPGQGLQFLFEYFSETQRNKGNFPGRFSGRQFSNSRSEMNVSTLELGDSALYLCASSLGTSASSDTQYFGPGTRLTVL.

The chain combines TRBV27 with TRBJ2-6; TRBD1 matches 10 bases. The CDR3 extends over 19 amino acids. V lost 5 bases, J lost 0 bases, and 10 bases stayed unmatched. CDR1 MNHEY and CDR2 SMNVEV come from the germline V gene (reference sequence). CDR3 nucleotide sequence: TGTGCCAGCAGTCCACTCCTTCGGACAGGGGGCTCTGGGGCCAACGTCCTGACTTTC. Protein sequence: CASSPLLRTGGSGANVLTF. The full variable domain, its missing parts supplied by reference TRBV27 and TRBJ2-6, is EAQVTQNPRYLITVTGKKLTVTCSQNMNHEYMSWYRQDPGLGLRQIYYSMNVEVTDKGDVPEGYKVSRKEKRNFPLILESPSPNQTSLYFCASSPLLRTGGSGANVLTFGAGSRLTVL.

The CDR3 loop is CASSLGVGIHTQYF. DNA of the CDR3: TGTGCCAGCAGCTTAGGGGTGGGGATCCATACGCAGTATTTT. The chain carries TRBV7-2 and TRBJ2-3, with D unresolved. Trimming removed 1 base from V and 7 bases from J, with 12 bases in between. The CDR3 runs to 14 residues. Germline V gene lookup returns CDR1 SGHTA and CDR2 FQGNSA. Full variable domain (rest looked up from reference TRBV7-2 and TRBJ2-3): GAGVSQSPSNKVTEKGKDVELRCDPISGHTALYWYRQSLGQGLEFLIYFQGNSAPDKSGLPSDRFSAERTGGSVSTLTIQRTQQEDSAVYLCASSLGVGIHTQYFGPGTRLTVL.

V gene TRBV27 combines with J gene TRBJ2-1, with D hard to call. The CDR3 covers 14 residues. The V gene's germline CDR1 is MNHEY and CDR2 SMNVEV (reference sequence). V dropped 5 bases and J dropped 7 bases, with 15 bases sitting between them. The CDR3 nucleotides read TGTGCCAGCAGTACGCGCCCCGGATCTAATGAGCAGTTCTTC. As protein: CASSTRPGSNEQFF.

J is TRBJ1-2 and V is TRBV19; weak D call: TRBD1 (6 bases). V gave up 3 bases and J gave up 8 bases, with 19 bases separating them. The CDR3 has 15 residues. CDR1 is LNHDA and CDR2 is SQIVND in the germline V gene (reference sequence). The chain's CDR3 is CASSIPDRRREGYTF. Here the CDR3 DNA reads TGTGCCAGTAGTATCCCGGACAGAAGAAGAGAGGGCTACACCTTC. The whole variable domain, remainder taken from reference TRBV19 and TRBJ1-2, is DGGITQSPKYLFRKEGQNVTLSCEQNLNHDAMYWYRQDPGQGLRLIYYSQIVNDFQKGDIAEGYSVSREKKESFPLTVTSAQKNPTAFYLCASSIPDRRREGYTFGSGTRLTVV.

The chain links TRBV7-6 to TRBJ1-1; D is uncertain. CDR3 length equals 13 residues. CDR1 and CDR2 from the germline V gene are SGHVS and FNYEAQ. V shed 5 bases and J shed 1 base, with 8 bases lying between them. The CDR3 DNA reads TGTGCCAGCAGCAAAGACGGGAACACTGAAGCTTTCTTT. This encodes CASSKDGNTEAFF.

This clone was counted a single time. V gene TRBV15 combines with J gene TRBJ1-2; D is ambiguous. Deletions cut 2 bases from V and 4 bases from J, with 11 bases between. The CDR3 totals 14 residues. Germline assignment: CDR1 LNHNV and CDR2 YYDKDF (reference sequence). The DNA of the CDR3 is TGTGCCACCAGCAGATCGATAGGGCCCTATGGCTACACCTTC. As protein: CATSRSIGPYGYTF.

The V gene is TRBV30, the J gene TRBJ2-5; possibly TRBD2 for D (6 bases). The CDR3 contains 12 residues. Deletions cut 8 bases from V and 11 bases from J, with 21 bases between. The germline CDR1 and CDR2 sequences are GTSNPN and SVGIG (reference sequence). The DNA of the CDR3 is TGTGCCGGAACGGGACTGTCAAGGGAGCAGTACTTC. Its protein is CAGTGLSREQYF.

The V and J genes are TRBV5-8 and TRBJ2-5, with 14 bases matching TRBD2. The germline V gene has CDR1 SGHTS and CDR2 YDEGEE. With 4 bases clipped from V and 5 bases from J, the junction kept 13 bases outside the gene matches. The CDR3 length is 18 residues. The CDR3: CASSPTLGTSGSGETQYF. In DNA form, the CDR3 reads TGTGCCAGCAGCCCCACATTAGGGACTAGCGGGAGTGGGGAGACCCAGTACTTC.

The chain joins TRBV9 to TRBJ2-1, with 10 positions matching TRBD2. Trimming removed 6 bases from V and 6 bases from J; junction bases left unmatched: 15. CDR1 and CDR2 from the germline V gene are SGDLS and YYNGEE. CDR3 length: 17 amino acids. The CDR3 here is CASTASLPGLASNEQFF. CDR3 bases: TGTGCCAGCACCGCGTCCCTACCGGGACTAGCGAGCAATGAGCAGTTCTTC.

This sequence joins TRBV5-1 and TRBJ2-7, with 8 bases aligning to TRBD1. The CDR3 extends over 14 amino acids. With 4 bases clipped from V and 0 bases from J, the junction kept 3 bases outside the gene matches. CDR1 SGHRS and CDR2 YFSETQ come from the germline V gene. CDR3 amino acids: CASSPGQDSYEQYF. CDR3 nucleotides: TGCGCCAGCAGCCCGGGACAGGACTCCTACGAGCAGTACTTC.

The chain combines TRBV19 with TRBJ2-4, with 10 bases matching TRBD2. The CDR3 loop spans 18 amino acids. Unmatched junction bases numbered 9, after V lost 3 bases and J lost 1 base. CDR1 and CDR2 (germline): LNHDA, SQIVND (reference sequence). The CDR3: CASSIRASGSVAKNIQYF. The CDR3 bases are TGTGCCAGTAGTATTAGGGCTAGCGGGAGTGTTGCCAAAAACATTCAGTACTTC.

The rearrangement uses TRBV11-2 and TRBJ1-5; D perhaps matches TRBD1 (6 bases). The V gene lost 5 bases and the J gene lost 6 bases, with 17 bases spanning the gap. This CDR3 region has 15 residues. Germline assignment: CDR1 SGHAT and CDR2 FQNNGV. The CDR3 nucleotides read TGTGCCAGCAGCCCCCATGGAGGGGGGGGTCAGCCCCAGCATTTT. It translates to CASSPHGGGGQPQHF.

The chain recombines TRBV30 with TRBJ1-3; no definite D call. From germline, CDR1 is GTSNPN and CDR2 SVGIG (reference sequence). V was shortened by 4 bases and J by 6 bases, with 13 bases between the two germline ends. There are 13 residues in the CDR3. The CDR3 reads CAWTGPSLNTIYF. As DNA, the CDR3 is TGTGCCTGGACCGGGCCATCACTAAACACCATATATTTT.

The DNA for the CDR3 is TGTGCCAGCAGCTTACTTGCAGGGGTCAATGAAAAACTGTTTTTT. Protein: CASSLLAGVNEKLFF. The genes are TRBV11-2 and TRBJ1-4, with D possibly being TRBD1 (6 bases). With 2 bases removed from V and 5 bases from J, the gap between germline ends came to 12 bases. The length of the CDR3 is 15 residues. Germline V gives CDR1 SGHAT, CDR2 FQNNGV.

The genes are TRBV5-1 and TRBJ2-1; 13 nucleotides align to TRBD2. CDR3 length: 18 residues. Germline CDR1 SGHRS, CDR2 YFSETQ. The V segment lost 3 bases and the J segment 2 bases; nucleotides outside the gene matches: 8. CDR3 amino acids: CASSSLLAGGRTYNEQFF. The CDR3 DNA follows: TGCGCCAGCAGCTCTCTACTAGCGGGAGGGAGAACCTACAATGAGCAGTTCTTC.

This clone has a single count. The chain combines TRBV29-1 with TRBJ2-1; D gene ambiguous. Germline V gene lookup returns CDR1 SQVTM and CDR2 ANQGSEA. V dropped 6 bases and J dropped 5 bases, with 14 bases sitting between them. The CDR3 is 13 residues long. CDR3 sequence reads: CSVLVVLDNEQFF. The DNA for the CDR3 is TGCAGCGTCTTGGTGGTATTGGACAATGAGCAGTTCTTC.

The V call is TRBV11-1, the J call TRBJ2-7; TRBD2 is a possible D gene (6 bases). Trimming stripped 5 bases from V and 4 bases from J, with 12 bases between. CDR1 and CDR2 (germline): SGHAT, FQDESV (reference sequence). The CDR3 is 13 amino acids. CDR3 DNA sequence: TGTGCCAGCAGCCGGAGGAGGGGTTACGAGCAGTACTTC. Residues: CASSRRRGYEQYF.

The V and J genes are TRBV5-1 and TRBJ1-1, with D possibly TRBD1 on 6 matching bases. Per germline, CDR1 SGHRS and CDR2 YFSETQ. The CDR3 spans 14 residues. Trimming left V 0 bases short and J 4 bases short, with 10 bases between. The CDR3 protein is CASSLGAGATEAFF. CDR3 sequence (DNA): TGCGCCAGCAGCTTGGGTGCGGGGGCCACTGAAGCTTTCTTT.

The chain uses TRBV10-3 and TRBJ2-2, with 8 positions matching TRBD1. Germline-derived CDR1 and CDR2 are ENHRY and SYGVKD. J was trimmed by 4 bases and V by 6 bases; bases with no gene match: 13. The CDR3 sequence is 17 residues long. This CDR3 is CAIRGVNDRGGTGELFF. DNA of the CDR3: TGTGCCATCAGGGGAGTTAACGACAGGGGCGGCACCGGGGAGCTGTTTTTT.

The chain uses TRBV18 and TRBJ1-4, with D unclear. The ends were cut back, 2 bases at V and 6 bases at J, with 10 bases in the middle. The CDR3 extends over 14 amino acids. The germline gives CDR1 KGHSH, CDR2 LQKENI. CDR3 protein: CASSPSEFDEKLFF. In DNA form, the CDR3 reads TGTGCCAGCTCACCATCCGAGTTCGATGAAAAACTGTTTTTT.

J is TRBJ1-1 and V is TRBV5-1; TRBD1 is a possible D gene (5 bases). Trimming pared 1 base from V and 1 base from J, leaving 8 bases between. This CDR3 contains 14 residues. Germline V gene lookup returns CDR1 SGHRS and CDR2 YFSETQ. The CDR3 bases are TGCGCCAGCAGCTTGACTGGACAGAACACTGAAGCTTTCTTT. This translates into CASSLTGQNTEAFF.

In this sample, this clone turned up once. The chain combines TRBV5-1 with TRBJ2-2; no firm D call. The V end was cut by 3 bases, the J end by 4 bases, with 7 bases between. CDR1 is SGHRS, CDR2 YFSETQ, per germline. This CDR3 has 13 residues. In DNA form, the CDR3 reads TGCGCCAGCAGCTCTTCCGTCACCGGGGAGCTGTTTTTT. Encoded protein: CASSSSVTGELFF. The whole variable domain, filled in from reference TRBV5-1 and TRBJ2-2, reads KAGVTQTPRYLIKTRGQQVTLSCSPISGHRSVSWYQQTPGQGLQFLFEYFSETQRNKGNFPGRFSGRQFSNSRSEMNVSTLELGDSALYLCASSSSVTGELFFGEGSRLTVL.

This clone was counted once. This chain connects TRBV19 to TRBJ2-6; 7 positions match TRBD1. The CDR3 runs 17 residues. With 1 base clipped from V and 2 bases from J, the junction kept 5 bases outside the gene matches. Per germline, CDR1 LNHDA and CDR2 SQIVND (reference sequence). CDR3 loop: CASSIGQGEAGANVLTF. Here the CDR3 DNA reads TGTGCCAGTAGTATAGGACAGGGTGAAGCTGGGGCCAACGTCCTGACTTTC.

The rearrangement links TRBV18 to TRBJ2-3, with no clear D. V lost 2 bases and J lost 6, with 12 bases in between. The CDR3 is 14 amino acids. Germline values: CDR1 KGHSH, CDR2 LQKENI. The CDR3 bases are TGTGCCAGCTCACCAACCGCCGTTAGGGATACGCAGTATTTT. This codes for CASSPTAVRDTQYF.

This clone was observed once. V and J are TRBV18 and TRBJ2-2, with D possibly TRBD1 on 6 matching bases. Germline CDR1 and CDR2: KGHSH and LQKENI. The ends were cut back, 4 bases at V and 2 bases at J, with 8 bases in the middle. The length of the CDR3 is 14 residues. In DNA, the CDR3 is TGTGCCAGCTCACAGGACAGAAACACCGGGGAGCTGTTTTTT. This sequence encodes CASSQDRNTGELFF.

The V call is TRBV6-5, the J call TRBJ1-2, with D perhaps TRBD1 (6 bases). Trimming pared 6 bases from V and 8 bases from J, leaving 19 bases between. From germline, CDR1 is MNHEY and CDR2 SVGAGI. The CDR3 has 14 residues. The CDR3 sequence is CASRPAVGAWGYTF. CDR3 coding DNA: TGTGCCAGCAGGCCGGCGGTGGGGGCTTGGGGCTACACCTTC.

This rearrangement joins TRBV10-3 to TRBJ2-7, with a tentative D call TRBD1 (5 bases). Germline loops: CDR1 ENHRY, CDR2 SYGVKD. The CDR3 contains 24 residues. Trimming shortened V by 2 bases and J by 0 bases, and 38 bases separated the two germline ends. The DNA for the CDR3 is TGTGCCATCAGTGAGCCCCTTCGGCAGGGAACAGAGGTACGTCAGGAACCAAGCTCCTACGAGCAGTACTTC. It yields the protein CAISEPLRQGTEVRQEPSSYEQYF.